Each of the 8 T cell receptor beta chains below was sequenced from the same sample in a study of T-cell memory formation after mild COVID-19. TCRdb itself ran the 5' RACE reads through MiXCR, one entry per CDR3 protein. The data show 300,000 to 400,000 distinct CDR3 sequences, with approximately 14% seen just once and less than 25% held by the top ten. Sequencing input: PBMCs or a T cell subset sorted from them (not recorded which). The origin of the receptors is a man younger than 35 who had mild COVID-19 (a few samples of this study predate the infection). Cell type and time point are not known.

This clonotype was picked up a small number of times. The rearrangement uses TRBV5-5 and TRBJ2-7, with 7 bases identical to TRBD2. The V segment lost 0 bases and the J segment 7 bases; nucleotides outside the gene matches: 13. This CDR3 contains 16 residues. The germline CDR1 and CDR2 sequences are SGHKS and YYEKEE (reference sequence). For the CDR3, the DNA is TGTGCCAGCAGCTTGGTAGCGAGCGGGGCCCGTCCGGAGCAGTACTTC. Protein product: CASSLVASGARPEQYF.

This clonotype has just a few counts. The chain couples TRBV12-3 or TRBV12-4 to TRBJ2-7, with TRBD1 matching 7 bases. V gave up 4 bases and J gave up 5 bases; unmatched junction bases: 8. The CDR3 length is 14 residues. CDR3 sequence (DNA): TGTGCCAGCAGTTCCTCGGGACAGTTGAACGAGCAGTACTTC. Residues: CASSSSGQLNEQYF.

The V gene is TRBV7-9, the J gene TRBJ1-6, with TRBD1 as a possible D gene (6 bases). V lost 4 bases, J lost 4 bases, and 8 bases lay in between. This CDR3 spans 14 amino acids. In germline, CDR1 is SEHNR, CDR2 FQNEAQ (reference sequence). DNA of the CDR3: TGTGCCAGCAGCTCGGACAGTTATAATTCACCCCTCCACTTT. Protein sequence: CASSSDSYNSPLHF.

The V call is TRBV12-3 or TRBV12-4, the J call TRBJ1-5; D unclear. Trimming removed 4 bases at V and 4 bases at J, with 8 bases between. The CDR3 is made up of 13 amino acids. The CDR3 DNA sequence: TGTGCCAGCAGTTCCTTGACTAATCAGCCCCAGCATTTT. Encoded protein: CASSSLTNQPQHF.

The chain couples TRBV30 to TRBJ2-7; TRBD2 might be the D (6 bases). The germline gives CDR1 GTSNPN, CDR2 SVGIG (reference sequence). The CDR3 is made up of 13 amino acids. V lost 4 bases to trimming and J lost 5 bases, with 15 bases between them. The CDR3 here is CAWNRGSKDEQYF. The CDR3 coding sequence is TGTGCCTGGAACCGGGGGAGCAAGGACGAGCAGTACTTC.

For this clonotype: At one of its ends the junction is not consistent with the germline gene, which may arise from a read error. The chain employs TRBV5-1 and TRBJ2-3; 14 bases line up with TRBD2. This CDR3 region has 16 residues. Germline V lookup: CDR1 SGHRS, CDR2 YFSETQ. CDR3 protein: CASSPGLAGATDTKYF. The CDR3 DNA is TGCGCCAGCAGCCCGGGACTAGCGGGGGCAACCGATACGAAGTATTTT.

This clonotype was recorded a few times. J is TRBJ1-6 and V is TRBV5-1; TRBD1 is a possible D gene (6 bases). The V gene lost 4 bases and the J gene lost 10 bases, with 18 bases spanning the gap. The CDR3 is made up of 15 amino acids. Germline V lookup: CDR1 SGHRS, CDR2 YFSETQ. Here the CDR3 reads CASSLRDMRGSPLHF. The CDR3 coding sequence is TGCGCCAGCAGCCTGCGGGACATGAGAGGATCACCCCTCCACTTT.

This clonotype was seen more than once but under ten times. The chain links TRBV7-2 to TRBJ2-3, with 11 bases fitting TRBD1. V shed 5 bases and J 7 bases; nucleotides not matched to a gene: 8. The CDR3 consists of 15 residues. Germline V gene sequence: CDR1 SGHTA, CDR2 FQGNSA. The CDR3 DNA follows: TGTGCCAGCAGCATTGGACAGGGGGCTGGGAATACGCAGTATTTT. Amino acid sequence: CASSIGQGAGNTQYF.